The rows below give T cell receptor beta chains drawn from one sample of a study of vaccination and CD4 T cells after COVID-19. Their recognized antigens are unknown. From the PCR reads, TCRdb called clonotypes with MiXCR, one entry per CDR3 protein. The table lists around 14,000 distinct CDR3 sequences, approximately 48% of them singletons. The sequenced sample consisted of CD4+ T cells from blood, cultured in vitro. All receptors come from a human donor who had recovered from COVID-19. Both conserved end residues are part of each CDR3. The D gene is left open where the match is weak. Some rows mark clone size as missing; the rest say once, few, many or name a class of expanded clone.

J: TRBJ1-4; V: TRBV7-9; D: -; size: -; CDR3: CASSPGRGAGEKLFF; DNA: TGTGCCAGCAGCCCAGGGCGCGGGGCGGGTGAAAAACTGTTTTTT
J: TRBJ2-1; V: TRBV28; D: TRBD2; size: -; CDR3: CASSPTPSGGYNEQFF; DNA: TGTGCCAGCAGTCCCACACCTAGCGGGGGTTACAATGAGCAGTTCTTC
J: TRBJ1-2; V: TRBV24-1; D: TRBD1; size: few; CDR3: CATSRQGSGYTF; DNA: TGTGCCACCAGCCGACAGGGGAGTGGCTACACCTTC
J: TRBJ2-1; V: TRBV7-3; D: -; size: -; CDR3: CASSPPGARNEQFF; DNA: TGTGCCAGCAGCCCTCCGGGGGCTCGGAATGAGCAGTTCTTC
J: TRBJ2-3; V: TRBV7-9; D: TRBD2; size: -; CDR3: CASGTTRQHTQYF; DNA: TGTGCCAGCGGGACTACGCGTCAGCATACGCAGTATTTT
J: TRBJ2-1; V: TRBV6-1; D: -; size: -; CDR3: CASGTRPDNEQFF; DNA: TGTGCCAGCGGGACGCGCCCCGACAATGAGCAGTTCTTC
J: TRBJ1-5; V: TRBV10-2; D: -; size: few; CDR3: CASSETRQLNQPQHF; DNA: TGCGCCAGCAGTGAGACGCGGCAGCTCAATCAGCCCCAGCATTTT
J: TRBJ1-1; V: TRBV24-1; D: -; size: -; CDR3: CATSARGAGNTEAFF; DNA: TGTGCCACCAGTGCACGGGGTGCGGGAAACACTGAAGCTTTCTTT
J: TRBJ2-7; V: TRBV28; D: TRBD1; size: few; CDR3: CASSRQGGSYEQYF; DNA: TGTGCCAGCAGTCGACAGGGGGGCTCCTACGAGCAGTACTTC
J: TRBJ2-7; V: TRBV28; D: TRBD2; size: once; CDR3: CASSAGGIEQYF; DNA: TGTGCCAGCAGTGCGGGGGGTATTGAGCAGTACTTC
J: TRBJ2-7; V: TRBV6-2/TRBV6-3; D: TRBD2; size: -; CDR3: CASSPPGLAALIEQYF; DNA: TGTGCCAGCAGCCCACCGGGACTAGCGGCCTTGATAGAGCAGTACTTC
J: TRBJ2-1; V: TRBV12-1; D: -; size: few; CDR3: CASSLYVKGRLTQIYNEQFF; DNA: TGTGCCAGCAGCTTGTATGTAAAAGGGAGATTAACCCAAATCTACAATGAGCAGTTCTTC
J: TRBJ1-1; V: TRBV6-1; D: -; size: -; CDR3: CASSEGGLNTEAFF; DNA: TGTGCCAGCAGTGAAGGCGGATTGAACACTGAAGCTTTCTTT
J: TRBJ1-3; V: TRBV28; D: -; size: -; CDR3: CASGPAGVSGNTIYF; DNA: TGTGCCAGCGGGCCGGCGGGAGTCTCCGGAAACACCATATATTTT
J: TRBJ2-7; V: TRBV20-1; D: TRBD2; size: -; CDR3: CSAPLYLAGVSEQYF; DNA: TGCAGTGCTCCCTTATATCTCGCGGGAGTCTCCGAGCAGTACTTC
J: TRBJ2-2; V: TRBV7-2; D: TRBD1; size: once; CDR3: CASSFSDRETGELFF; DNA: TGTGCCAGCAGCTTCAGCGACAGGGAGACCGGGGAGCTGTTTTTT
J: TRBJ2-5; V: TRBV21-1; D: -; size: once; CDR3: CATLLTGLEKGETQYF; DNA: TGTGCCACCCTCCTCACGGGACTCGAAAAAGGAGAGACCCAGTACTTC
J: TRBJ2-7; V: TRBV20-1; D: TRBD1; size: few; CDR3: CSASRTGGYEQYF; DNA: TGCAGTGCTTCCCGGACAGGGGGCTACGAGCAGTACTTC
J: TRBJ1-6; V: TRBV24-1; D: -; size: -; CDR3: CATSDRPNSPLHF; DNA: TGTGCCACCAGTGACAGGCCCAATTCACCCCTCCACTTT
J: TRBJ1-2; V: TRBV11-2; D: -; size: -; CDR3: CASSQGLANYGYTF; DNA: TGTGCCAGCAGCCAAGGACTAGCCAACTATGGCTACACCTTC
J: TRBJ2-3; V: TRBV7-8; D: -; size: -; CDR3: CASSLARYTDTQYF; DNA: TGTGCCAGCAGCTTAGCCAGGTACACAGATACGCAGTATTTT
J: TRBJ1-5; V: TRBV7-3; D: -; size: -; CDR3: CASSLIGGPSNQPQHF; DNA: TGTGCCAGCAGCTTAATTGGGGGTCCGAGCAATCAGCCCCAGCATTTT
J: TRBJ1-1; V: TRBV20-1; D: -; size: -; CDR3: CSASVLASNTEAFF; DNA: TGCAGTGCCAGCGTTTTGGCCTCGAACACTGAAGCTTTCTTT
J: TRBJ2-1; V: TRBV28; D: TRBD2; size: -; CDR3: CASTSGGRNIEQFF; DNA: TGTGCCAGCACTTCTGGCGGGAGAAACATTGAGCAGTTCTTC
J: TRBJ2-1; V: TRBV19; D: TRBD1; size: -; CDR3: CATGGQGSYNEQFF; DNA: TGTGCCACCGGAGGACAGGGGAGCTACAATGAGCAGTTCTTC
J: TRBJ2-1; V: TRBV20-1; D: TRBD2; size: -; CDR3: CSARDRSSGRDYNEQFF; DNA: TGCAGTGCTAGAGATCGATCTAGCGGGAGGGATTACAATGAGCAGTTCTTC
J: TRBJ2-2; V: TRBV7-9; D: -; size: once; CDR3: CASSLGQAPGELFF; DNA: TGTGCCAGCAGCCTAGGCCAGGCTCCCGGGGAGCTGTTTTTT
J: TRBJ1-5; V: TRBV6-1; D: -; size: -; CDR3: CASSDSLGGGQPQHF; DNA: TGTGCCAGCAGCGACTCCCTGGGAGGCGGGCAGCCCCAGCATTTT
J: TRBJ1-5; V: TRBV19; D: -; size: few; CDR3: CASSPSTVTPGNQPQHF; DNA: TGTGCCAGTAGCCCGTCGACGGTGACACCAGGCAATCAGCCCCAGCATTTT
J: TRBJ2-3; V: TRBV6-1; D: -; size: few; CDR3: CASTQLRVTSTDTQYF; DNA: TGTGCCAGCACCCAACTGCGGGTCACTAGCACAGATACGCAGTATTTT
J: TRBJ2-5; V: TRBV28; D: -; size: -; CDR3: CASIPRWTKETQYF; DNA: TGTGCCAGCATCCCACGATGGACGAAAGAGACCCAGTACTTC
J: TRBJ2-5; V: TRBV19; D: -; size: -; CDR3: CASSLRQRETQYF; DNA: TGTGCCAGTAGTCTCCGACAACGGGAGACCCAGTACTTC
J: TRBJ1-1; V: TRBV5-1; D: -; size: -; CDR3: CASKTTTGFTEAFF; DNA: TGCGCCAGCAAGACTACAACAGGGTTCACTGAAGCTTTCTTT
J: TRBJ1-2; V: TRBV7-9; D: -; size: few; CDR3: CASSLAEAFNYGYTF; DNA: TGTGCCAGCAGCTTAGCGGAGGCCTTTAACTATGGCTACACCTTC
J: TRBJ2-5; V: TRBV6-1; D: -; size: -; CDR3: CASRSEVRETQYF; DNA: TGCGCCAGCCGCTCGGAGGTCCGAGAGACCCAGTACTTC
J: TRBJ1-2; V: TRBV7-2; D: -; size: -; CDR3: CASSYGRGNYGYTF; DNA: TGTGCCAGCAGCTACGGAAGGGGAAACTATGGCTACACCTTC
J: TRBJ1-1; V: TRBV7-3; D: -; size: few; CDR3: CASTLGGTMNDCTEAFF; DNA: TGTGCCAGCACCCTCGGGGGGACCATGAACGATTGCACTGAAGCTTTCTTT
J: TRBJ2-7; V: TRBV6-2/TRBV6-3; D: TRBD2; size: -; CDR3: CAGRLAGEHEQYF; DNA: TGTGCCGGCAGACTAGCGGGAGAACACGAGCAGTACTTC
J: TRBJ2-2; V: TRBV20-1; D: -; size: few; CDR3: CSARGPRNTGELFF; DNA: TGCAGTGCTAGAGGACCGAGAAACACCGGGGAGCTGTTTTTT
J: TRBJ1-1; V: TRBV7-2; D: -; size: once; CDR3: CASSPSQTAVNTEAFF; DNA: TGTGCCAGCAGCCCGAGCCAGACAGCGGTGAACACTGAAGCTTTCTTT
J: TRBJ1-2; V: TRBV7-2; D: -; size: few; CDR3: CASSSREAFTADF; DNA: TGTGCCAGCAGCTCTAGAGAGGCTTTTACGGCGGACTTC
J: TRBJ1-5; V: TRBV20-1; D: -; size: -; CDR3: CSATFYNNQPQHF; DNA: TGCAGTGCTACGTTTTATAACAATCAGCCCCAGCATTTT
J: TRBJ1-1; V: TRBV19; D: -; size: -; CDR3: CASSVPGGTEAFF; DNA: TGTGCCAGTAGTGTTCCGGGGGGGACTGAAGCTTTCTTT
J: TRBJ1-3; V: TRBV2; D: -; size: few; CDR3: CASSPLADSGNTIYF; DNA: TGTGCCAGCAGTCCCTTAGCGGACTCTGGAAACACCATATATTTT
J: TRBJ1-5; V: TRBV20-1; D: -; size: -; CDR3: CSAIAYSSGQPQHF; DNA: TGCAGTGCAATCGCTTACAGTTCAGGGCAGCCCCAGCATTTT
J: TRBJ2-2; V: TRBV6-5; D: -; size: -; CDR3: CASSYRFEGTGELFF; DNA: TGTGCCAGCAGTTACAGATTCGAGGGTACCGGGGAGCTGTTTTTT